This passage covers 5 T cell receptor beta chains from one sample sequenced in a study of vaccination and CD4 T cells after COVID-19. Antigens of these TCRs are unknown. Documented treatment: approximately nine-day PBMC culture with coronavirus spike peptide pools or control peptides (ViraFEST assay). An Oncomine TCR Beta short-read assay was used to sequence the DNA from cultured CD4+ T cells. TCRdb fed the PCR reads into MiXCR, producing one record per CDR3 protein. The sample includes over 20,000 distinct CDR3 sequences, approximately 48% seen only once; the top ten take 5% to 6.5%. The sequenced sample consisted of CD4+ T cells from blood, cultured in vitro. All receptors derive from a human donor who had recovered from COVID-19.

A few counts support this clonotype. This rearrangement joins TRBV5-6 to TRBJ2-7; D call uncertain. V lost 2 bases, J lost 5 bases, and 11 bases lay in between. In germline, CDR1 is SGHDT, CDR2 YYEEEE. CDR3 length: 13 amino acids. The CDR3 sequence: CASSFTGPNEQYF. DNA for the CDR3: TGTGCCAGCAGCTTTACTGGTCCTAACGAGCAGTACTTC.

The chain recombines TRBV20-1 with TRBJ2-1; 7 nucleotides align to TRBD2. Germline assignment: CDR1 DFQATT and CDR2 SNEGSKA (reference sequence). The CDR3 runs to 15 residues. Trimming cost V 6 bases and J 0 bases; bases outside gene matches: 8. CDR3 nucleotides: TGCAGTGCAAGACGAGCGGGAAGCTCCTACAATGAGCAGTTCTTC. Its translation is CSARRAGSSYNEQFF.

This clonotype was seen a few times. The V and J genes are TRBV12-3 or TRBV12-4 and TRBJ1-1; D remains unclear. The CDR3 length is 13 residues. Trimming left V 6 bases short and J 4 bases short, with 12 bases between. CDR3 protein: CASSYRFATEAFF. The CDR3 DNA reads as TGTGCCAGCAGCTACCGATTCGCCACTGAAGCTTTCTTT.

V and J are TRBV28 and TRBJ1-5; TRBD1 agrees at 8 bases. V lost 4 bases, J lost 6 bases, and 11 bases stayed unmatched. The germline CDR1 and CDR2 sequences are MDHEN and SYDVKM. The CDR3 has 16 amino acids. CDR3 DNA: TGTGCCAGCAGTTCCCCGGGACAGGTCTGGGGTCAGCCCCAGCATTTT. Protein: CASSSPGQVWGQPQHF.

The chain is built from TRBV12-3 or TRBV12-4 and TRBJ1-6; 7 bases are a match to TRBD1. This CDR3 is 15 amino acids long. The V segment lost 3 bases and the J segment 7 bases; nucleotides outside the gene matches: 6. The CDR3 loop is CASSFRTGGNSPLHF. The CDR3 DNA reads as TGTGCCAGCAGTTTCAGGACAGGAGGAAATTCACCCCTCCACTTT.